A selection of T cell receptor beta chains follows, all from one sample in a study of blood T cell repertoires in COVID-19. Assay: immunoSEQ multiplex PCR; the TCRdb copy retains only in-frame clones and omits some. The sample has some 100,000 clones, 91% seen once. The sequenced material came from peripheral blood. These receptors all come from a man between 60 and 75 years old with acute or convalescent COVID-19. Each CDR3 is given with its conserved first and last residue. A D gene is named only where the DNA matches it firmly. Size values are once, few and many counts, or a class for expanded clones, and some rows have none.

d_call j_call v_call cdr3_length clone_size cdr3_aa cdr3_nt
TRBD1 TRBJ1-6 TRBV4-1 16 NA CASSQDRQGYNSPLHF TGCGCCAGCAGCCAAGATCGACAGGGATATAATTCACCCCTCCACTTT
NA TRBJ1-2 TRBV4-1 12 NA CASSQPRGGYTF TGCGCCAGCAGCCAACCCCGGGGTGGCTACACCTTC
TRBD2 TRBJ2-3 TRBV5-4 15 NA CASSLPRTSADTQYF TGTGCCAGCAGCTTGCCTAGGACTAGCGCAGATACGCAGTATTTT
TRBD1 TRBJ1-6 TRBV4-1 21 NA CASSQVRMSGQGYSYNSPLHF TGCGCCAGCAGCCAAGTGCGTATGTCTGGACAGGGCTACTCCTATAATTCACCCCTCCACTTT
NA TRBJ1-5 TRBV30 14 NA CAWSGGVGNQPQHF TGTGCCTGGAGTGGGGGGGTTGGTAATCAGCCCCAGCATTTT
TRBD1 TRBJ1-5 TRBV6-5 13 few CATRQGLYQPQHF TGTGCCACACGACAGGGGTTGTATCAGCCCCAGCATTTT
TRBD1 TRBJ2-3 TRBV29-1 13 once CSVSGTGGDTQYF TGCAGCGTTTCGGGGACAGGGGGAGATACGCAGTATTTT
NA TRBJ1-5 TRBV5-1 14 NA CASSWSGGDQPQHF TGCGCCAGCAGCTGGTCCGGGGGTGATCAGCCCCAGCATTTT
NA TRBJ2-5 TRBV7-9 14 NA CASSSGQWQETQYF TGTGCCAGCAGCTCGGGACAATGGCAAGAGACCCAGTACTTC
NA TRBJ1-5 TRBV9 14 NA CASSVGSAGQPQHF TGTGCCAGCAGCGTAGGTTCAGCGGGTCAGCCCCAGCATTTT
TRBD2 TRBJ2-1 TRBV5-4 15 NA CASSRGTSGYNEQFF TGTGCCAGCAGCCGCGGCACTAGCGGCTACAATGAGCAGTTCTTC
TRBD1 TRBJ1-4 TRBV29-1 14 NA CSAILTGGFEKLFF TGCAGCGCCATCCTCACAGGGGGATTTGAAAAACTGTTTTTT
TRBD1 TRBJ1-5 TRBV5-8 13 once CASRDRGRQPQHF TGTGCCAGCAGGGACAGGGGGCGGCAGCCCCAGCATTTT
TRBD1 TRBJ2-2 TRBV9 15 NA CASSVTGANTGELFF TGTGCCAGCAGCGTGACAGGGGCGAACACCGGGGAGCTGTTTTTT
NA TRBJ2-3 TRBV4-1 17 NA CASSQVFPGEARDTQYF TGCGCCAGCAGCCAGGTTTTCCCGGGAGAAGCGAGAGATACGCAGTATTTT
NA TRBJ1-2 TRBV5-1 11 NA CASTQGYGYTF TGCGCCAGCACCCAGGGGTATGGCTACACCTTC
NA TRBJ2-2 TRBV20-1 11 NA CSAKGPGELFF TGCAGTGCTAAGGGGCCCGGGGAGCTGTTTTTT
TRBD2 TRBJ2-7 TRBV6-5 14 NA CASSYSGLAGEEYF TGTGCCAGCAGTTACTCCGGACTAGCGGGAGAGGAGTACTTC
TRBD2 TRBJ2-2 TRBV30 19 few CAWSVGGLAGEANTGELFF TGTGCCTGGAGTGTGGGGGGACTAGCGGGAGAAGCGAACACCGGGGAGCTGTTTTTT
TRBD2 TRBJ2-3 TRBV29-1 15 NA CSVQWIAGRTDTQYF TGCAGCGTCCAATGGATAGCGGGGCGCACAGATACGCAGTATTTT
NA TRBJ1-1 TRBV29-1 16 once CSVAGGDPGAGTEAFF TGCAGCGTTGCGGGGGGAGACCCGGGCGCTGGCACTGAAGCTTTCTTT
TRBD2 TRBJ2-2 TRBV6-2/TRBV6-3 19 once CASSYPTWTSGANTGELFF TGTGCCAGCAGTTACCCAACCTGGACTAGCGGAGCGAACACCGGGGAGCTGTTTTTT
TRBD1 TRBJ1-1 TRBV15 16 NA CATSIPGQGLNTEAFF TGTGCCACCAGCATCCCGGGACAGGGATTGAACACTGAAGCTTTCTTT
NA TRBJ1-1 TRBV3-1/TRBV3-2 13 NA CASSRVMNTEAFF TGTGCCAGCAGCCGAGTTATGAACACTGAAGCTTTCTTT
TRBD1 TRBJ2-3 TRBV11-2 16 NA CASSPRTGISTDTQYF TGTGCCAGCAGCCCTCGGACAGGGATAAGCACAGATACGCAGTATTTT
NA TRBJ1-2 TRBV7-3 13 NA CASSTQDRDGYTF TGTGCCAGCAGCACCCAGGACAGAGATGGCTACACCTTC
NA TRBJ1-5 TRBV3-1/TRBV3-2 13 NA CASSQRGTSGAHF TGTGCCAGCAGCCAGAGAGGGACAAGCGGTGCGCATTTT
TRBD2 TRBJ2-7 TRBV7-2 16 NA CASSLVAVAGAYEQYF TGTGCCAGCAGCTTAGTGGCGGTAGCGGGAGCCTACGAGCAGTACTTC
NA TRBJ2-7 TRBV5-5 16 NA CASSWRAGQVTYEQYF TGTGCCAGCAGCTGGAGGGCTGGACAGGTGACCTACGAGCAGTACTTC
NA TRBJ2-1 TRBV20-1 10 NA CSAIEDEQFF TGCAGTGCTATCGAGGATGAGCAGTTCTTC
TRBD1 TRBJ2-3 TRBV5-1 15 few CASSLVGQGTDTQYF TGCGCCAGCAGCTTGGTGGGACAGGGGACAGATACGCAGTATTTT
NA TRBJ2-1 TRBV24-1 15 NA CATSDPRPIAGEQFF TGTGCCACCAGTGACCCCCGGCCCATTGCCGGGGAGCAGTTCTTC
TRBD2 TRBJ2-1 TRBV5-1 14 NA CASRGLAGVREQFF TGCGCCAGCAGGGGTCTAGCGGGAGTTCGGGAGCAGTTCTTC
NA TRBJ2-2 TRBV19 19 NA CASSTLGQLGDEGAGELFF TGTGCCAGTAGTACCCTTGGACAGCTGGGGGACGAAGGGGCTGGGGAGCTGTTTTTT
NA TRBJ1-1 TRBV19 13 NA CASSIASGTEAFF TGTGCCAGTAGTATAGCGAGTGGCACTGAAGCTTTCTTT